This T cell receptor (beta chain) was sequenced during a study of beta chain features in type 1 diabetes. The CDR3 sequence is 15 residues long. Germline V lookup: CDR1 LNHDA, CDR2 SQIVND (reference sequence). V gave up 3 bases and J gave up 4 bases; unmatched junction bases: 6. Study observations and caveats: Reads derived from cDNA could over-represent cells showing high TCR expression. All four CD4+ subsets from Type 1 diabetes patients carried moderately but significantly shorter TCRB CDR3s. Shorter templates might be favored by PCR, equally in patients and controls. Naive, central memory and Treg TCRB repertoires appeared more alike in patients than in healthy donors.

Sorting of CD4+ naive, central memory, regulatory and stem cell-like memory cells was performed via CD45RO/CCR7/CD25/CD127/CD95/CD27. Reverse transcribing all isolated RNA meant expressed TCRB transcripts were sequenced. Clones were sequenced by immunoSEQ multiplex PCR, and TCRdb holds only the in-frame ones, with some missing. The sample comprises a few hundred thousand clones, roughly 13% of which are singletons, and about 0.018% rests with the top ten. Points on this clone: The target antigen is unknown.

The TCR originated in a man aged 25-45 years with type 1 diabetes. The chain recombines TRBV19 with TRBJ2-1; 7 nucleotides match TRBD2. Sequencing used naive CD4+ T cells from blood. CDR3 sequence (DNA): TGTGCCAGTAGTATGCAAAGCGGGGAGTACAATGAGCAGTTCTTC. It yields the protein CASSMQSGEYNEQFF.